The rows below give T cell receptor beta chains drawn from one sample of a study of human thymus T cells. Measured with immunoSEQ multiplex PCR; TCRdb has only the in-frame clones, and not every one. The sample carries some 120,000 clones, around 96% recorded once. The source material was thymus tissue. These receptors all come from a boy younger than two with a congenital heart defect but otherwise immunologically healthy. Both conserved end residues are part of each CDR3. The D gene is left open where the match is weak. Expanded clones are given a class, and other clones once, few, many or no size at all.

-	-	TRBJ1-2	TRBV14	CASSQDRRGYTF	TGTGCCAGCAGCCAAGACCGTAGGGGCTACACCTTC
-	-	TRBJ2-2	TRBV7-9	CASSYRTNTGELFF	TGTGCCAGCAGCTACCGAACGAACACCGGGGAGCTGTTTTTT
-	-	TRBJ2-7	TRBV4-1	CASSQVVEYEQYF	TGCGCCAGCAGCCAAGTGGTAGAGTACGAGCAGTACTTC
-	-	TRBJ2-7	TRBV10-1	CASSEGESYEQYF	TGCGCCAGCAGTGAGGGGGAATCCTACGAGCAGTACTTC
-	TRBD2	TRBJ2-5	TRBV5-1	CASSPPARGGRETQYF	TGCGCCAGCAGCCCTCCCGCCCGGGGAGGGAGGGAGACCCAGTACTTC
-	TRBD1	TRBJ2-7	TRBV7-2	CASSLPGQSYEQYF	TGTGCCAGCAGCTTACCGGGACAGAGCTACGAGCAGTACTTC
-	TRBD1	TRBJ2-7	TRBV6-5	CASRKTGGGEQYF	TGTGCCAGCCGGAAGACAGGGGGCGGTGAGCAGTACTTC
-	-	TRBJ1-3	TRBV4-3	CASSQESGFGNTIYF	TGCGCCAGCAGCCAAGAATCCGGGTTTGGAAACACCATATATTTT
-	-	TRBJ2-3	TRBV11-3	CASSATWRDSSTDTQYF	TGTGCCAGCAGCGCCACGTGGAGAGACTCTAGCACAGATACGCAGTATTTT
-	-	TRBJ1-5	TRBV4-3	CASSQDGREGGQPQHF	TGCGCCAGCAGCCAAGACGGCAGGGAAGGGGGTCAGCCCCAGCATTTT
-	-	TRBJ2-7	TRBV11-2	CASSSPGRDYEQYF	TGTGCCAGCAGCTCACCGGGAAGGGACTACGAGCAGTACTTC
-	TRBD1	TRBJ1-6	TRBV19	CASSIPGQNSPLHF	TGTGCCAGTAGTATACCGGGACAGAATTCACCCCTCCACTTT
-	-	TRBJ2-7	TRBV10-3	CAIRGLGRYEQYF	TGTGCCATCCGGGGGCTAGGGCGCTACGAGCAGTACTTC
-	TRBD2	TRBJ2-3	TRBV19	CASSKRGLAPDTQYF	TGTGCCAGTAGTAAGCGGGGACTAGCTCCAGATACGCAGTATTTT
-	-	TRBJ2-5	TRBV12-5	CASGFPSRGQETQYF	TGTGCTAGTGGTTTCCCCTCGAGGGGGCAAGAGACCCAGTACTTC
-	-	TRBJ1-2	TRBV9	CASSVADYYGYTF	TGTGCCAGCAGCGTAGCCGATTACTATGGCTACACCTTC
-	-	TRBJ2-2	TRBV15	CATSRGVGGRTGELFF	TGTGCCACCAGCAGGGGCGTCGGGGGGCGGACCGGGGAGCTGTTTTTT
-	-	TRBJ1-6	TRBV27	CASKPSGKGSPLHF	TGTGCCAGCAAACCCTCAGGGAAAGGATCACCCCTCCACTTT
-	-	TRBJ1-6	TRBV28	CASSSGHGASPLHF	TGTGCCAGCAGTTCGGGACATGGGGCATCACCCCTCCACTTT
once	TRBD2	TRBJ2-5	TRBV7-6	CASSVRGGLSEETQYF	TGTGCCAGCAGCGTCCGGGGGGGGCTTTCCGAAGAGACCCAGTACTTC
-	-	TRBJ1-1	TRBV2	CASAPGTEAFF	TGTGCCAGCGCGCCGGGGACTGAAGCTTTCTTT
-	-	TRBJ2-5	TRBV6-1	CASTVKAGRETQYF	TGTGCCAGCACCGTTAAAGCGGGTAGGGAGACCCAGTACTTC
-	TRBD1	TRBJ1-6	TRBV15	CATSRDPDRGTLSYNSPLHF	TGTGCCACCAGCAGAGATCCGGACAGGGGGACCCTCTCCTATAATTCACCCCTCCACTTT
-	-	TRBJ1-1	TRBV29-1	CSVESDTEAFF	TGCAGCGTTGAGTCGGACACTGAAGCTTTCTTT
few	-	TRBJ1-1	TRBV5-1	CASSLKGVRNTEAFF	TGCGCCAGCAGCTTGAAAGGGGTTAGGAACACTGAAGCTTTCTTT
-	TRBD2	TRBJ2-5	TRBV5-6	CASSFPTSGGKEETQYF	TGTGCCAGCAGCTTCCCGACTAGCGGGGGCAAAGAGGAGACCCAGTACTTC
-	-	TRBJ1-2	TRBV14	CASSPDSYGYTF	TGTGCCAGCAGCCCTGACAGCTATGGCTACACCTTC
once	-	TRBJ2-1	TRBV4-3	CASSQAGSYRVGRNEQFF	TGCGCCAGCAGCCAAGCCGGCAGCTACAGGGTAGGGCGCAATGAGCAGTTCTTC